What follows are 3 T cell receptor beta chains derived from one specimen sequenced in a study of Tregs in tolerant kidney transplant recipients. Assay: immunoSEQ multiplex PCR; the TCRdb copy retains only in-frame clones and omits some. This sample carries 25,000 to 35,000 clones, with 6.5% to 8% going to the ten biggest clones. Specimen: CD8+ T cells from blood, collected before the transplant. The source of these receptors is a human donor who received a combined kidney and bone marrow transplant.

Comment on this clone: The read comes to an end 3 residues before the CDR3 does, leaving the germline J gene to fill in the end. The chain couples TRBV2 to TRBJ1-4; TRBD1 is a possible D gene (5 bases). Germline CDR1 is SNHLY and CDR2 is FYNNEI. This CDR3 has 16 residues. V gave up 6 bases and J gave up 0 bases, with 14 bases separating them. The CDR3 loop reads CASSGGTLATNEKLFF. The sequenced CDR3 bases are TGTGCCAGCAGCGGGGGGACCCTGGCAACTAATGAAAAA.

Details on this clone: The CDR3 end falls 3 residues outside the read, so it is completed with the germline J gene. The V call is TRBV19, the J call TRBJ2-3, with D possibly TRBD2 on 7 matching bases. Germline lookup yields CDR1 LNHDA and CDR2 SQIVND (reference sequence). There are 16 residues in the CDR3. V dropped 5 bases and J dropped 2 bases, with 17 bases sitting between them. The covered CDR3 bases are TGTGCCAGTAGTGGGGGGGCTAGCGATCTCACAGATACG. Encoded protein: CASSGGASDLTDT. The CDR3 in full is CASSGGASDLTDTQYF.

To note about this clone: The observed sequence ends 3 residues before the CDR3 terminus, with the missing tail filled in from the germline J gene. The chain is built from TRBV7-2 and TRBJ2-7; 7 bases agree with TRBD2. After removal of 5 bases from V and 4 bases from J, the junction contained 11 bases not matched to a gene. This CDR3 comprises 15 residues. Germline V lookup: CDR1 SGHTA, CDR2 FQGNSA. The CDR3 loop is CASSPGGAGRYEQYF. The CDR3 bases that were read are TGTGCCAGCAGCCCCGGGGGAGCGGGGAGATACGAG.